The sample holds many counts of the clone carrying this T cell receptor (beta chain). Carried by each TCR cDNA molecule was a unique molecular identifier. TCRdb ran MiXCR on the 5' RACE reads and lists one entry per CDR3 protein. The profile shows roughly 38,000 distinct CDR3 sequences, around 3.1% of them singletons. The time point was: sample taken at primary tumor resection. There were 75 or so donors, all of them untreated patients with early-stage non-small cell lung cancer. Sequencing covered unsorted whole RNA taken from tumor, nontumor lung or frozen PBMC. Germline CDR1 and CDR2: SGHAT and FQNNGV. The CDR3 contains 15 residues. The trim removed 3 bases at V and 5 bases at J, leaving 7 bases unmatched. This entry comes from a study of spatial heterogeneity in lung cancer. Study background: Raw-read counts averaged over ten per unique TCR and UMI combination.

The chain is built from TRBV11-2 and TRBJ2-5; 9 bases fit TRBD1. The sequencing used normal lung tissue next to the tumor, collected at surgery. The TCR sequence derives from a male donor with early-stage non-small cell lung cancer. CDR3 in amino acids: CASSLEDRGWETQYF. The CDR3 DNA reads as TGTGCCAGCAGCTTGGAGGACAGGGGCTGGGAGACCCAGTACTTC.